This T cell receptor beta chain was captured in a study of CD8 T cells in ankylosing spondylitis (dated by TCRdb to about 2017). Background on the whole study: To find TCR variants linked to disease, the study profiled T cell receptor beta repertoires in ankylosing spondylitis patients and healthy donors. In total, the full study cohort was made up of nearly 110 healthy donors and some 26 ankylosing spondylitis patients. Peripheral blood was sampled, and synovial fluid was also collected from ankylosing spondylitis patients. Results and caveats for the whole study, not just this receptor: Blood from ankylosing spondylitis patients appeared to be characterized by a TCR beta motif composed of under ten highly homologous amino acid variants. According to the report, matched synovial fluid samples from ankylosing spondylitis patients were significantly enriched for the disease-linked clones. Some motif variants were previously reported in synovial fluid and blood of reactive arthritis patients, suggesting common disease-initiation mechanisms. In peripheral blood, the disease-linked clones were found at relatively low frequencies and had a CD8+ phenotype.

Data came from an Illumina HiSeq 2500. Quantitative 5'-RACE with molecular barcodes was used to prepare TCR beta libraries. In the authors' own workflow: A new computational method, built on a probabilistic model of VDJ rearrangement, was used to identify disease-linked TCR variants. Clones were called with MiXCR by TCRdb after fastp trimmed the public reads at Q25, and only in-frame beta chains were retained. Entries are consolidated by CDR3 protein sequence, retaining the most common genes and DNA. The V and J calls were determined by TCRdb, not by the authors. This sample comprises around 140,000 distinct CDR3 sequences, more than 15% of them detected only once. In total, the top ten clones hold roughly 30% of the sample. This clonotype was detected a few times. Its antigen specificity is not known. The input lacks base qualities; no much larger clone sits a single base away. Trimmed from V: 6 bases; trimmed from J: 7 bases; junction bases lacking a gene match: 12. The CDR3 covers 16 residues, taking in both the cysteine and the phenylalanine. Solely the CDR3 DNA is kept, with 48 bases framed from the first base.

The sample taken for sequencing was blood, either unsorted or a sorted T cell fraction (not recorded which). The receptor was isolated from a male donor with ankylosing spondylitis. The V and J genes are TRBV12-3 or TRBV12-4 and TRBJ2-5; a stretch of 12 junction bases matches TRBD2. The CDR3 in this case is CASSRGLAGPTGTQYF. The DNA reads TGTGCCAGCAGCCGTGGACTAGCGGGACCAACCGGGACCCAGTACTTC.